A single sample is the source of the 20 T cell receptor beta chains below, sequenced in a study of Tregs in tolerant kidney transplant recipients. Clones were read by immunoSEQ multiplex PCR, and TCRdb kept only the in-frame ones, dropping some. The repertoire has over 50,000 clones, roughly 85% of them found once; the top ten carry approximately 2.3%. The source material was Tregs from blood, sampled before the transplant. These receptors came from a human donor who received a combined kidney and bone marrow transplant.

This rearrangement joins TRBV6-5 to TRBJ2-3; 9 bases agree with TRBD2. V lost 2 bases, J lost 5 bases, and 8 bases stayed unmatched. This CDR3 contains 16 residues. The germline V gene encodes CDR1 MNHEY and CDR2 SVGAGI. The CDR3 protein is CASSYGWAGGQDTQYF. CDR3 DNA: TGTGCCAGCAGTTACGGCTGGGCGGGGGGGCAAGATACGCAGTATTTT.

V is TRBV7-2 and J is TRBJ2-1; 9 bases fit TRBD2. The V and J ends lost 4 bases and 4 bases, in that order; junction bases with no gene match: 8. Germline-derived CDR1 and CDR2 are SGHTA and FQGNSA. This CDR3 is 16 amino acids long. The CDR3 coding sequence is TGTGCCAGCAGCTCCGTAGCGGGAGTTCGATACAATGAGCAGTTCTTC. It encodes CASSSVAGVRYNEQFF.

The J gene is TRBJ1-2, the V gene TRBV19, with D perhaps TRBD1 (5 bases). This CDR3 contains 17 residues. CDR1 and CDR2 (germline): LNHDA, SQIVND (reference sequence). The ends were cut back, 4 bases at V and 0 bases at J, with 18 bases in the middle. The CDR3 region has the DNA TGTGCCAGTAGTAATCTACCGGGGCATAGGGCTAACTATGGCTACACCTTC. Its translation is CASSNLPGHRANYGYTF.

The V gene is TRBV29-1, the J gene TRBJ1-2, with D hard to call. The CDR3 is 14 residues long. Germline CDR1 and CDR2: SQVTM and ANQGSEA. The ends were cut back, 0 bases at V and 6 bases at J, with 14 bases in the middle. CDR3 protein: CSVEDLQAENGYTF. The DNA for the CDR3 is TGCAGCGTTGAAGATCTTCAGGCAGAAAATGGCTACACCTTC.

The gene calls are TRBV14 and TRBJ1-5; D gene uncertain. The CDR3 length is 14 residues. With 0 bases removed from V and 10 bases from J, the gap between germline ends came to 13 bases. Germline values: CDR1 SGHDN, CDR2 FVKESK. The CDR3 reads CASSQDKKGRPQHF. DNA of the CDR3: TGTGCCAGCAGCCAAGATAAAAAGGGCCGCCCCCAGCATTTT.

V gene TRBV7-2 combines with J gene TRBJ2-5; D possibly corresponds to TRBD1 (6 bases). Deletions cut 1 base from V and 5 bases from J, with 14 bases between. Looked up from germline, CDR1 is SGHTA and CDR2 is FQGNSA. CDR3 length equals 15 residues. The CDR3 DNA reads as TGTGCCAGCAGCTTAGGACCAGGGGTCCGGGAGACCCAGTACTTC. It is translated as CASSLGPGVRETQYF.

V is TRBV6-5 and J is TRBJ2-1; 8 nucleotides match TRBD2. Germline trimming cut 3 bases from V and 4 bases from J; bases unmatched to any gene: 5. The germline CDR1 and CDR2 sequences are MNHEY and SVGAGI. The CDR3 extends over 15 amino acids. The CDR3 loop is CASSYSGVKYNEQFF. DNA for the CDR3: TGTGCCAGCAGTTATAGCGGGGTAAAGTACAATGAGCAGTTCTTC.

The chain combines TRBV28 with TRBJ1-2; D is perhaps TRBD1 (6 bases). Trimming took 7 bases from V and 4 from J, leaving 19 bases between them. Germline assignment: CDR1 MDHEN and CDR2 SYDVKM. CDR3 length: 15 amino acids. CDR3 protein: CASTSFTGQAYGYTF. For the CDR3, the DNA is TGTGCCAGCACGTCTTTTACAGGGCAGGCCTATGGCTACACCTTC.

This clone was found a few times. CDR3 bases: TGTGCCATAGGGGGGACTCTCTTTTGGGAGCAGTTCTTC. Its protein is CAIGGTLFWEQFF. The chain has TRBV6-5 and TRBJ2-1; D tentatively reads TRBD1 or TRBD2 (6 bases each). The CDR3 length is 13 residues. V was cut by 10 bases and J by 10 bases, with 20 bases left in between. Looked up from germline, CDR1 is MNHEY and CDR2 is SVGAGI.

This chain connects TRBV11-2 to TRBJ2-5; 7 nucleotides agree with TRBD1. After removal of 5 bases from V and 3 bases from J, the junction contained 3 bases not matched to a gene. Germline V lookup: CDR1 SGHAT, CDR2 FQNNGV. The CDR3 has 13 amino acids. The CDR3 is CASSRDREETQYF. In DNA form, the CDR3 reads TGTGCCAGCAGCCGCGACAGGGAAGAGACCCAGTACTTC.

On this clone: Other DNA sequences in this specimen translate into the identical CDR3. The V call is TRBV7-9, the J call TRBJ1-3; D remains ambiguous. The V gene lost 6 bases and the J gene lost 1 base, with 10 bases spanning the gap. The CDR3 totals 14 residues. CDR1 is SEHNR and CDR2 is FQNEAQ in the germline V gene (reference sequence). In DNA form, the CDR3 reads TGTGCCAGCAGGGGTGCAGGTTCTGGAAACACCATATATTTT. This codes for CASRGAGSGNTIYF.

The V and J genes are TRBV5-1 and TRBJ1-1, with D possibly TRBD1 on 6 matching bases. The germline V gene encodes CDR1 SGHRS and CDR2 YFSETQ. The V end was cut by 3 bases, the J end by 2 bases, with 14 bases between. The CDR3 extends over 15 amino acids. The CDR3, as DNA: TGCGCCAGCAGCTCACGGGACACCCGAAACACTGAAGCTTTCTTT. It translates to CASSSRDTRNTEAFF.

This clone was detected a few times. The CDR3 is CASRGTVNTEAFF. DNA of the CDR3: TGTGCCAGCAGGGGGACAGTCAACACTGAAGCTTTCTTT. The chain links TRBV2 to TRBJ1-1; TRBD1 aligns across 7 bases. After removal of 6 bases from V and 2 bases from J, the junction contained 3 bases not matched to a gene. This CDR3 has 13 amino acids. The germline V gene encodes CDR1 SNHLY and CDR2 FYNNEI.

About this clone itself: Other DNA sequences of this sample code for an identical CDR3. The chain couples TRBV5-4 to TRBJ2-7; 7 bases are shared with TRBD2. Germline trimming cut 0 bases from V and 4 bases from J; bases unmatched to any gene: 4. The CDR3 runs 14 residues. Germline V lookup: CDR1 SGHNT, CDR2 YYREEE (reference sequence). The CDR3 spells CASSLGPGGYEQYF. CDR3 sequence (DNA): TGTGCCAGCAGCTTGGGTCCGGGGGGTTACGAGCAGTACTTC.

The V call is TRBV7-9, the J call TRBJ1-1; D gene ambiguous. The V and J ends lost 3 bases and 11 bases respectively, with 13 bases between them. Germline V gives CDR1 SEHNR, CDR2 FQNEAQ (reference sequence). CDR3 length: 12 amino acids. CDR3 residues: CASSFKLVDAFF. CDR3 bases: TGTGCCAGCAGCTTCAAGTTAGTGGATGCTTTCTTT. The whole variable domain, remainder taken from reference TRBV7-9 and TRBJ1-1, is DTGVSQNPRHKITKRGQNVTFRCDPISEHNRLYWYRQTLGQGPEFLTYFQNEAQLEKSRLLSDRFSAERPKGSFSTLEIQRTEQGDSAMYLCASSFKLVDAFFGQGTRLTVV.

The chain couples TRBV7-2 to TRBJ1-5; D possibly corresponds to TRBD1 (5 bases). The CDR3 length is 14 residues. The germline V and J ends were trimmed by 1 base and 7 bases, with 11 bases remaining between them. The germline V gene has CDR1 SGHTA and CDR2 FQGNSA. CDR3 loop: CASSLVAGPQPQHF. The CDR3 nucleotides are TGTGCCAGCAGCTTAGTTGCGGGGCCCCAGCCCCAGCATTTT.

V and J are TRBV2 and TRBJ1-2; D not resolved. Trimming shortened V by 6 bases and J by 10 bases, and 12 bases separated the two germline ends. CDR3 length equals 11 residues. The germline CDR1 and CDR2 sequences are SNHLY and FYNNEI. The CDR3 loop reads CASRQQILYTF. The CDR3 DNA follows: TGTGCCAGCAGACAACAGATCCTCTACACCTTC.

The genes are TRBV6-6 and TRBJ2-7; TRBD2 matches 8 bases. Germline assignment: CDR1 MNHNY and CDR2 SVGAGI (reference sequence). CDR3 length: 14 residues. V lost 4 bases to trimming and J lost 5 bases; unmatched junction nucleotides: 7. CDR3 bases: TGTGCCAGCAGTTTAGCGGGAAATCTGCACGAGCAGTACTTC. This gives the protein CASSLAGNLHEQYF.

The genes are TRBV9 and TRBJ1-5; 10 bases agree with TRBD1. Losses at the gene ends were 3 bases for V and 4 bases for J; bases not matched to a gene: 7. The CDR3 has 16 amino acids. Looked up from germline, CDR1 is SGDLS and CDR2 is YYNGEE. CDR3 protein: CASSAGTGVRNQPQHF. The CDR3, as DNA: TGTGCCAGCAGCGCCGGGACAGGGGTGAGAAATCAGCCCCAGCATTTT.

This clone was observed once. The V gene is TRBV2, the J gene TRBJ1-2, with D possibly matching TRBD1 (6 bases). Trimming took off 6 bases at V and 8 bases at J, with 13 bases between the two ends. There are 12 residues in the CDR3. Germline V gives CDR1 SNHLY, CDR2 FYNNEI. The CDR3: CASRARGWGYTF. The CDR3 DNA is TGTGCCAGCAGAGCGAGGGGGTGGGGCTACACCTTC.